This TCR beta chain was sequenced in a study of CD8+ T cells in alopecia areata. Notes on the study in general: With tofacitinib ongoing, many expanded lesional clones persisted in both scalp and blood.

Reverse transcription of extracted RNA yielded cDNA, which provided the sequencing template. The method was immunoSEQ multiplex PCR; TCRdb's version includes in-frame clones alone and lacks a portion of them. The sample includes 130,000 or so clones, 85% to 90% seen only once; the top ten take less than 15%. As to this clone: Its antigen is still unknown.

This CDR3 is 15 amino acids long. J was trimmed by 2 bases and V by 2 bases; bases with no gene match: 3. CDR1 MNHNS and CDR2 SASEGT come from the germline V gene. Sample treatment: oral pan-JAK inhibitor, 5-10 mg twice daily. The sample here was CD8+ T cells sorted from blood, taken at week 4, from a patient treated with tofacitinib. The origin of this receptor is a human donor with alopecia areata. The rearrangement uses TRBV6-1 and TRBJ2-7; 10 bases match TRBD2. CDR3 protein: CASSELLAGAYEQYF. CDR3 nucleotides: TGTGCCAGCAGTGAACTTCTAGCGGGGGCCTACGAGCAGTACTTC.